Detailed here is one T cell receptor beta chain. Its antigen remains unknown. The protocol was immunoSEQ multiplex PCR, while the TCRdb copy is restricted to in-frame clones and leaves out a portion. The table includes about 180,000 clones, more than 80% detected once. V was shortened by 0 bases and J by 10 bases, with 15 bases between the two germline ends. This CDR3 has 15 amino acids. Germline CDR1 is LGHNA and CDR2 is YNFKEQ. These data belong to a study of T cell responses to AZD1222 COVID-19 vaccine. Study background: Some second doses came at about 4 weeks and others at about 12 weeks; these were pooled. Study results and limitations: Epitopes outside B.1.351 and B.1.1.7 mutated regions reportedly drew nearly half of spike TCRs. Baseline seropositivity characterized only 5 to 7 AZD1222 recipients. Clonal diversity was possibly underestimated, and white British individuals and females predominated among donors.

This chain connects TRBV4-2 to TRBJ1-4; D gene ambiguous. Here the sequenced sample was peripheral blood, taken on day 0 of AZD1222 vaccination. The receptor was derived from an adult in good health. DNA for the CDR3: TGTGCCAGCAGCCAAGATCTGGCCAGTATGATAAAACTGTTTTTT. This encodes CASSQDLASMIKLFF.